Listed here are 15 T cell receptor beta chains from one sample, sequenced in a study of PD-L1 blockade in urothelial cancer. The time point: pretreatment peripheral blood. The protocol was immunoSEQ multiplex PCR, while the TCRdb copy is restricted to in-frame clones and leaves out a portion. This table holds 90,000 or so clones, approximately 88% found once. Here the sequenced sample was PBMCs, taken around atezolizumab (anti-PD-L1) treatment. The receptors come from a woman aged 80 or over with urothelial cancer.

The chain recombines TRBV10-3 with TRBJ2-1, with 8 positions matching TRBD2. From germline, CDR1 is ENHRY and CDR2 SYGVKD. Losses at the gene ends were 3 bases for V and 4 bases for J; bases not matched to a gene: 5. The CDR3 has 15 residues. CDR3 DNA sequence: TGTGCCATCAGTGAAAGCGGGAGCACGTACAATGAGCAGTTCTTC. Translated, it gives CAISESGSTYNEQFF.

J is TRBJ2-7 and V is TRBV5-1; D is perhaps TRBD1 (5 bases). The V gene lost 0 bases and the J gene lost 6 bases, with 16 bases spanning the gap. Germline CDR1 is SGHRS and CDR2 is YFSETQ. The CDR3 has 15 amino acids. CDR3 coding DNA: TGCGCCAGCAGCTTGGATTGGACACTGCAGGGCGAGCAGTACTTC. Protein product: CASSLDWTLQGEQYF.

J is TRBJ2-7 and V is TRBV6-4, with D perhaps TRBD2 (6 bases). The ends were cut back, 4 bases at V and 6 bases at J, with 10 bases in the middle. Germline CDR1 reads MRHNA; CDR2 reads SNTAGT. The CDR3 is 12 residues long. The CDR3 loop reads CASSGLVSEQYF. For the CDR3, the DNA is TGTGCCAGCAGTGGACTAGTCTCCGAGCAGTACTTC.

This clone has more than one count but fewer than ten. The V and J genes are TRBV11-2 and TRBJ2-1, with D possibly matching TRBD2 (5 bases). This CDR3 spans 16 amino acids. Germline CDR1 is SGHAT and CDR2 is FQNNGV. Between the trimmed V and J ends, which lost 4 bases and 0 bases, there was a span of 13 bases. The CDR3 nucleotides are TGTGCCAGCAGCTCGATGCGGACTTTCTCCTACAATGAGCAGTTCTTC. As protein: CASSSMRTFSYNEQFF.

The V and J genes are TRBV30 and TRBJ2-6; 10 positions match TRBD1. Germline values: CDR1 GTSNPN, CDR2 SVGIG (reference sequence). CDR3 length: 16 residues. V was pared by 2 bases and J by 6 bases, with 7 bases of the junction left unmatched. This CDR3 reads CAWSIGQGGEANVLTF. CDR3 nucleotide sequence: TGTGCCTGGAGTATCGGACAGGGGGGGGAGGCCAACGTCCTGACTTTC.

The rearrangement uses TRBV9 and TRBJ2-3; 11 bases agree with TRBD2. Germline assignment: CDR1 SGDLS and CDR2 YYNGEE. The length of the CDR3 is 16 residues. Trimming at V came to 0 bases and at J to 6 bases, leaving 6 bases not matched to a gene. The CDR3 is CASSVALAGGGDTQYF. Written as DNA, the CDR3 is TGTGCCAGCAGCGTAGCCCTAGCGGGAGGAGGGGATACGCAGTATTTT.

This clone was recorded once. The chain carries TRBV4-1 and TRBJ1-5; 9 nucleotides agree with TRBD1. Losses at the gene ends were 0 bases for V and 6 bases for J; bases not matched to a gene: 9. CDR3 length: 17 amino acids. CDR1 and CDR2 from the germline V gene are MGHRA and YSYEKL. CDR3: CASSQDWSGTGFQPQHF. CDR3 nucleotide sequence: TGCGCCAGCAGCCAAGATTGGTCCGGGACAGGGTTTCAGCCCCAGCATTTT.

The V gene is TRBV5-4, the J gene TRBJ2-1, with 10 bases identical to TRBD1. Germline CDR1 SGHNT, CDR2 YYREEE (reference sequence). V shed 4 bases, J shed 8 bases, and the junction held 12 bases outside the gene matches. The CDR3 covers 16 residues. CDR3 in DNA: TGTGCCAGCAGCCGGTGGGACAGGGGAGTTTCCGATGAGCAGTTCTTC. Its translation: CASSRWDRGVSDEQFF.

The rearrangement joins TRBV6-1 to TRBJ2-2, with TRBD2 as a possible D gene (5 bases). With 1 base removed from V and 4 bases from J, the gap between germline ends came to 13 bases. The CDR3 spans 16 residues. The germline gives CDR1 MNHNS, CDR2 SASEGT. The CDR3 DNA sequence: TGTGCCAGCAGTGAAGAAGCGGCGCGCGGCACCGGGGAGCTGTTTTTT. It yields the protein CASSEEAARGTGELFF.

This chain connects TRBV15 to TRBJ2-2; tentative D call: TRBD1 (6 bases). From germline, CDR1 is LNHNV and CDR2 YYDKDF (reference sequence). V shed 6 bases and J shed 0 bases, with 11 bases lying between them. The CDR3 length is 15 residues. CDR3 nucleotide sequence: TGTGCCACCAGAAGGGGGTCAGCGAACACCGGGGAGCTGTTTTTT. Translating it yields CATRRGSANTGELFF.

This clone showed up just once. The gene calls are TRBV27 and TRBJ1-5; TRBD1 aligns across 10 bases. Germline loops: CDR1 MNHEY, CDR2 SMNVEV (reference sequence). V dropped 5 bases and J dropped 0; count of bases not matched to a gene: 10. CDR3 length: 18 residues. CDR3 residues: CASSAGQGFWDSNQPQHF. The CDR3 DNA follows: TGTGCCAGCAGTGCGGGACAGGGGTTTTGGGATAGCAATCAGCCCCAGCATTTT.

This clone was counted once. The chain links TRBV10-3 to TRBJ1-2, with D uncertain. The CDR3 spans 14 residues. CDR1 ENHRY and CDR2 SYGVKD come from the germline V gene. V was cut by 0 bases and J by 8 bases, with 13 bases left in between. This CDR3 reads CAISESYTARGYTF. CDR3 DNA: TGTGCCATCAGTGAGTCTTATACTGCGAGAGGCTACACCTTC.

The rearrangement links TRBV19 to TRBJ1-1, with TRBD1 matching over 7 bases. Trimming at V came to 9 bases and at J to 2 bases, leaving 6 bases not matched to a gene. CDR1 is LNHDA, CDR2 SQIVND, per germline (reference sequence). This CDR3 has 13 residues. CDR3 DNA: TGTGCCAGCAGCGACAGGGTTAACACTGAAGCTTTCTTT. Protein product: CASSDRVNTEAFF.

The chain has TRBV4-1 and TRBJ2-1; 9 bases are shared with TRBD2. This CDR3 comprises 14 residues. Germline values: CDR1 MGHRA, CDR2 YSYEKL. V shed 6 bases and J 7 bases; nucleotides not matched to a gene: 7. CDR3 nucleotides: TGCGCCAGCAGGGGCGGGAGGGGAGTAAATGAGCAGTTCTTC. Translated, it gives CASRGGRGVNEQFF.

The chain recombines TRBV28 with TRBJ1-1, with TRBD1 matching 10 bases. V lost 3 bases, J lost 10 bases, and 5 bases stayed unmatched. Germline values: CDR1 MDHEN, CDR2 SYDVKM. The CDR3 contains 13 residues. The DNA for the CDR3 is TGTGCCAGCAGTTTGCTCGGGACAGGGGCAGCTTTCTTT. Protein product: CASSLLGTGAAFF.